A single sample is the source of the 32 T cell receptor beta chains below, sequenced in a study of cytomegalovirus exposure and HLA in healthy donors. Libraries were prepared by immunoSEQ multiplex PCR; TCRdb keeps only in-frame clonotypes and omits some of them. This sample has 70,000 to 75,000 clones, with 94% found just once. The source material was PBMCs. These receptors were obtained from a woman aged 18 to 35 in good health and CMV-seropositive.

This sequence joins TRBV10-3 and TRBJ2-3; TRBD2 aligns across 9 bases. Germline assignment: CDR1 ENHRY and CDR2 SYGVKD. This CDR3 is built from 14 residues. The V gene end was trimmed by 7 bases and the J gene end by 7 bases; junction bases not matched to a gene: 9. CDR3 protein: CAITSSGSGYTQYF. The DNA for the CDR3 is TGTGCCATCACCAGTAGCGGGAGCGGATATACGCAGTATTTT.

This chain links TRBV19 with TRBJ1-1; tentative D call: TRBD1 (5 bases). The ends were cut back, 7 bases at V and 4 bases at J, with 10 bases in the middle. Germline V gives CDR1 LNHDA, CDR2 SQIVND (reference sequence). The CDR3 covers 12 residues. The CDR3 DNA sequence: TGTGCCAGTACGTGGGGGGGCACTGAAGCTTTCTTT. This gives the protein CASTWGGTEAFF.

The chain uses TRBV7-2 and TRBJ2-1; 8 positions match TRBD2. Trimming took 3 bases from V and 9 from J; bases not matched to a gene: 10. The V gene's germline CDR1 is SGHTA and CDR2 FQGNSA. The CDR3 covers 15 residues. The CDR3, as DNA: TGTGCCAGCAGCTTCAAGCGGGAGTGGGAGGCTGAGCAGTTCTTC. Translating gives CASSFKREWEAEQFF.

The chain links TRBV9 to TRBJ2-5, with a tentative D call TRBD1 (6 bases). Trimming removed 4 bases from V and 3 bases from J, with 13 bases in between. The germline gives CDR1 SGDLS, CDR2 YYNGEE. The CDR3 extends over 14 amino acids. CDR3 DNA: TGTGCCAGCAGCTCATTCCCAGGGGAAGAGACCCAGTACTTC. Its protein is CASSSFPGEETQYF.

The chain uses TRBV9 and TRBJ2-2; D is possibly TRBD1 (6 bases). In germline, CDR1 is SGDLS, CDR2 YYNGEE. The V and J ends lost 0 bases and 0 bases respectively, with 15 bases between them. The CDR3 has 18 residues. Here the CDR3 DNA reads TGTGCCAGCAGCGTAGGGGGGCGCTCCTTAGCGAACACCGGGGAGCTGTTTTTT. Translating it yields CASSVGGRSLANTGELFF.

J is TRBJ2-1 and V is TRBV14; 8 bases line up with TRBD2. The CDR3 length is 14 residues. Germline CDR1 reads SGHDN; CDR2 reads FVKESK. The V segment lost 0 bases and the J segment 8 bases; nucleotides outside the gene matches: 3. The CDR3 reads CASSQELRGDEQFF. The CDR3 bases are TGTGCCAGCAGCCAAGAGTTGCGGGGGGATGAGCAGTTCTTC. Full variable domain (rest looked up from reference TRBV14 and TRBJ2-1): EAGVTQFPSHSVIEKGQTVTLRCDPISGHDNLYWYRRVMGKEIKFLLHFVKESKQDESGMPNNRFLAERTGGTYSTLKVQPAELEDSGVYFCASSQELRGDEQFFGPGTRLTVL.

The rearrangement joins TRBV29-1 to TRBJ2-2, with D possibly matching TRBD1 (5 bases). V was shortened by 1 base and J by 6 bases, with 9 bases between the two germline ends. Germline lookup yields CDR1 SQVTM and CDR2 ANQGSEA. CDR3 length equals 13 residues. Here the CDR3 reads CSVEGQNPGELFF. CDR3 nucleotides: TGCAGCGTTGAAGGACAGAATCCCGGGGAGCTGTTTTTT.

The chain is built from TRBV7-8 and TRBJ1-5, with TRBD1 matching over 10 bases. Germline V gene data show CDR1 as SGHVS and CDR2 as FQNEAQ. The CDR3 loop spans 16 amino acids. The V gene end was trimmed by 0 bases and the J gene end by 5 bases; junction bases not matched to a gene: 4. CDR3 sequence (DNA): TGTGCCAGCAGCTTAGCGGGACAGGGGCAGGATCAGCCCCAGCATTTT. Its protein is CASSLAGQGQDQPQHF.

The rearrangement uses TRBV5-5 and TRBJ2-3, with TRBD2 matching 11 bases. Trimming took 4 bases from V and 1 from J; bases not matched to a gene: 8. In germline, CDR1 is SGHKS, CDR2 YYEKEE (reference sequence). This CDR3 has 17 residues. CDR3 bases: TGTGCCAGCAGCCGATCCGGGACTAGCGGACGCACAGATACGCAGTATTTT. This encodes CASSRSGTSGRTDTQYF.

The CDR3 here is CASKAGAYNEQFF. In nucleotides, the CDR3 is TGTGCCAGCAAAGCAGGGGCGTACAATGAGCAGTTCTTC. This chain uses TRBV6-1 with TRBJ2-1, with D maybe TRBD1 (6 bases). Germline values: CDR1 MNHNS, CDR2 SASEGT. The V gene lost 7 bases and the J gene lost 4 bases, with 11 bases spanning the gap. The CDR3 is made up of 13 amino acids.

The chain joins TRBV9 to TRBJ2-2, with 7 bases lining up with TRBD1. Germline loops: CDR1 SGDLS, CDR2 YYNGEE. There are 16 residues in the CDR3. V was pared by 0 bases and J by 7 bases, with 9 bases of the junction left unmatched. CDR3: CASSVDALTGIGELFF. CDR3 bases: TGTGCCAGCAGCGTAGATGCATTGACAGGGATCGGGGAGCTGTTTTTT.

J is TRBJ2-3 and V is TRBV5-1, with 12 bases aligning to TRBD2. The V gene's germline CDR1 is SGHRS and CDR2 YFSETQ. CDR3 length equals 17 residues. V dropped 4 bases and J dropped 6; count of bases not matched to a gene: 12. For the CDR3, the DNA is TGCGCCAGCAGCAGGCCTTCTAGCGGGGGGGCCGGGGATACGCAGTATTTT. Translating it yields CASSRPSSGGAGDTQYF.

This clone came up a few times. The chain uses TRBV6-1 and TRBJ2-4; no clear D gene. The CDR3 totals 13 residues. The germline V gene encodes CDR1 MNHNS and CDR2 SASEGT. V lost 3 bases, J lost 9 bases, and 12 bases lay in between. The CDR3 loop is CASSDFPESIQYF. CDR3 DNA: TGTGCCAGCAGTGACTTTCCCGAGAGCATTCAGTACTTC.

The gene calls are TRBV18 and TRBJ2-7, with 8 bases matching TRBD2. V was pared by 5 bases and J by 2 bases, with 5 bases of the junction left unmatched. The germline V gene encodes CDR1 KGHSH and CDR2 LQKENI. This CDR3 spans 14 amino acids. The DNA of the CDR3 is TGTGCCAGCTCATCAACGGGGGGGGCCTACGAGCAGTACTTC. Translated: CASSSTGGAYEQYF.

CDR3 in DNA: TGTGCCAGCAGCGACCGCAGGGGGCAACAAGAGACCCAGTACTTC. Its translation is CASSDRRGQQETQYF. The V call is TRBV5-8, the J call TRBJ2-5; 8 nucleotides line up with TRBD1. V gave up 4 bases and J gave up 2 bases; unmatched junction bases: 7. The CDR3 loop spans 15 amino acids. Germline CDR1 SGHTS, CDR2 YDEGEE.

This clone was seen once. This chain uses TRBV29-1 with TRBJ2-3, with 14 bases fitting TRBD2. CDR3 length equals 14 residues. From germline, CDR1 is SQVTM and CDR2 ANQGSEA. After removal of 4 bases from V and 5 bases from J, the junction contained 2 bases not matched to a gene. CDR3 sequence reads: CSVGLAGGGDTQYF. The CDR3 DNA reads TGCAGCGTTGGACTAGCGGGAGGGGGAGATACGCAGTATTTT.

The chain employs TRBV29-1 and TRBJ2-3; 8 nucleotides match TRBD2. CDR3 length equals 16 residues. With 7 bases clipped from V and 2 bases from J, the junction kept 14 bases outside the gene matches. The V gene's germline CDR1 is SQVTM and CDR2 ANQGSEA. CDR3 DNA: TGCAGCGCACAATCGGGACTAGAGACATCCACAGATACGCAGTATTTT. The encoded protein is CSAQSGLETSTDTQYF.

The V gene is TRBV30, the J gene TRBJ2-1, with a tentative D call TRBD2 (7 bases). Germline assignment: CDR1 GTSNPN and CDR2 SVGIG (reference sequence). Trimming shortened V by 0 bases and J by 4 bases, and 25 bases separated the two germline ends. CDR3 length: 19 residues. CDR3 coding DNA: TGTGCCTGGAGTGTACGGGGGGCCCTGAGGGGGAGAACTTACAATGAGCAGTTCTTC. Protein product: CAWSVRGALRGRTYNEQFF.

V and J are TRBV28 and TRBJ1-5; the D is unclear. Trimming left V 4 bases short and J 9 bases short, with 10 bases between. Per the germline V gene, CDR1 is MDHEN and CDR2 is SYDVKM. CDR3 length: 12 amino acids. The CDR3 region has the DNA TGTGCCAGCAGTTCGGAGGTCCGGCCCCAGCATTTT. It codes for CASSSEVRPQHF. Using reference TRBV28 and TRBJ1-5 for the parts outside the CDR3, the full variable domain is DVKVTQSSRYLVKRTGEKVFLECVQDMDHENMFWYRQDPGLGLRLIYFSYDVKMKEKGDIPEGYSVSREKKERFSLILESASTNQTSMYLCASSSEVRPQHFGDGTRLSIL.

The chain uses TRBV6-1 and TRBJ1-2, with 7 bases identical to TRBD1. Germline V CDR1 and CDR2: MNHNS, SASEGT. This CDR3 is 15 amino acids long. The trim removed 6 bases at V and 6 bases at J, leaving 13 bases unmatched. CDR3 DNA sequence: TGTGCCAGCAGCTCCATAGTTGGGACAGCCGATGGCTACACCTTC. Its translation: CASSSIVGTADGYTF.

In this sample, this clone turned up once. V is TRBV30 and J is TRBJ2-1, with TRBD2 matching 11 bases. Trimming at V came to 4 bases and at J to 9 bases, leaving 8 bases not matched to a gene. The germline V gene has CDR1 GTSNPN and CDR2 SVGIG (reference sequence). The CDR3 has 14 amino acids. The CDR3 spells CAWTRLAGRGEQFF. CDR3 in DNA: TGTGCCTGGACTCGACTAGCGGGGAGGGGTGAGCAGTTCTTC.

The CDR3, as DNA: TGTGCCAGCTCGACAGGGGCTGGGGAGACCCAGTACTTC. This gives the protein CASSTGAGETQYF. The chain joins TRBV18 to TRBJ2-5; 8 bases fit TRBD1. V was clipped by 6 bases and J by 5 bases; unmatched bases: 5. This CDR3 is built from 13 residues. Germline lookup yields CDR1 KGHSH and CDR2 LQKENI.

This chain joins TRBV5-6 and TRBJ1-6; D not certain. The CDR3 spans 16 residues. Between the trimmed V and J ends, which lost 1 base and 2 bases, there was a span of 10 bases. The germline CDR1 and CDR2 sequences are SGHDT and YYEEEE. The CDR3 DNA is TGTGCCAGCAGCTTGTTGGGGAGGACCTATAATTCACCCCTCCACTTT. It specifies CASSLLGRTYNSPLHF. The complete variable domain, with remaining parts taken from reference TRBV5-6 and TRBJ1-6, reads DAGVTQSPTHLIKTRGQQVTLRCSPKSGHDTVSWYQQALGQGPQFIFQYYEEEERQRGNFPDRFSGHQFPNYSSELNVNALLLGDSALYLCASSLLGRTYNSPLHFGNGTRLTVT.

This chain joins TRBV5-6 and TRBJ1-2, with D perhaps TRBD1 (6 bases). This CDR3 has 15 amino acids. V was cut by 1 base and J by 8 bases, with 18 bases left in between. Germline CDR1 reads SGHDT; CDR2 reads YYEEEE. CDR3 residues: CASSLWTEPILGYTF. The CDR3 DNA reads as TGTGCCAGCAGCTTGTGGACAGAGCCGATTTTAGGCTACACCTTC.

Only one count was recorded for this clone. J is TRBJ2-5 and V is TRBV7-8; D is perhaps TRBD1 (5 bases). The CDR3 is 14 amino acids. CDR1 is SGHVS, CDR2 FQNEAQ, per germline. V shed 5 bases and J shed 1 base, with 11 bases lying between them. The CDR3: CASSGRQIQETQYF. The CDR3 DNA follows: TGTGCCAGCAGCGGTCGACAGATCCAAGAGACCCAGTACTTC.

In DNA, the CDR3 is TGTGCCAGCAGTTACTCGAGGGCTAGCGGGGGTCACGAGCAGTACTTC. Protein product: CASSYSRASGGHEQYF. The chain uses TRBV6-5 and TRBJ2-7; the match to TRBD2 covers 10 bases. The CDR3 runs 16 residues. The germline V gene encodes CDR1 MNHEY and CDR2 SVGAGI. The V segment lost 0 bases and the J segment 5 bases; nucleotides outside the gene matches: 7.

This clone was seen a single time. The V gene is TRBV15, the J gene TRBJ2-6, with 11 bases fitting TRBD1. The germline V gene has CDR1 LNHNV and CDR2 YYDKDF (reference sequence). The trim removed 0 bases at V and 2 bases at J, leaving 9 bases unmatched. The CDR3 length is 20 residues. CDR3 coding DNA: TGTGCCACCAGCAGAGAGAAGGACAGGGGGCTTTCAACTGGGGCCAACGTCCTGACTTTC. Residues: CATSREKDRGLSTGANVLTF.

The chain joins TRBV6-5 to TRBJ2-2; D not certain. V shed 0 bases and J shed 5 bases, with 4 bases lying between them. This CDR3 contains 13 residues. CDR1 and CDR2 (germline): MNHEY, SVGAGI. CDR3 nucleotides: TGTGCCAGCAGTTACTCCCCGACCGGGGAGCTGTTTTTT. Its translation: CASSYSPTGELFF.

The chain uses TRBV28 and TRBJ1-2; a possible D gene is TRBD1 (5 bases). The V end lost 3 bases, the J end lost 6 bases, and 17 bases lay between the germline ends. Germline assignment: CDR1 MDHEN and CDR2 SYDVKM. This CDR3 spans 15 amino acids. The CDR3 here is CASSFPQGGSNGYTF. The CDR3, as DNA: TGTGCCAGCAGTTTCCCCCAGGGAGGGAGTAATGGCTACACCTTC.

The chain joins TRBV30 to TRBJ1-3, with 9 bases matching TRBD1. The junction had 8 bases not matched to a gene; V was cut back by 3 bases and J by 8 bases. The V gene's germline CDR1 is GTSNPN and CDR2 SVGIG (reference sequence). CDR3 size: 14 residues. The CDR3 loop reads CAWSPGQGGYTIYF. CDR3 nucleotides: TGTGCCTGGAGCCCGGGACAGGGAGGTTACACCATATATTTT.

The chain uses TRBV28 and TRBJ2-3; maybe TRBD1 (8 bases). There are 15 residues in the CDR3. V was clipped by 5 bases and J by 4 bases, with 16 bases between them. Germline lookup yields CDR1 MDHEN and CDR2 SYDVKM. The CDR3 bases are TGTGCCAGCAGTCCGGGGGGACAGGCCCCAGATACGCAGTATTTT. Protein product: CASSPGGQAPDTQYF.

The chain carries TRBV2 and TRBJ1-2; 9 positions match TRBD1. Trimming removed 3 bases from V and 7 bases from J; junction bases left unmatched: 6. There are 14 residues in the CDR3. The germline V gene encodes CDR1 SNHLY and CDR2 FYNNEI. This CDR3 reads CASSERGQGTGYTF. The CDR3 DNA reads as TGTGCCAGCAGTGAGAGGGGACAGGGCACTGGCTACACCTTC.